This T cell receptor beta chain was found in a study of response to subunit inactivated influenza vaccine. This clonotype was seen at least ten times. The CDR3 runs to 13 residues. Germline V lookup: CDR1 SQVTM, CDR2 ANQGSEA. Trimming removed 5 bases at V and 7 bases at J, with 15 bases between. TCRdb redid the calling of the RT-PCR reads with MiXCR, one entry per CDR3 protein. Of about 570,000 distinct CDR3 sequences listed, over 9% were seen once; the top ten hold 9.5% to 11%. These sequences were also reported in another study, on T cells expressing NK-cell markers. Turning to that study: TCR beta cDNA was made by 5'RACE template switching with UMIs. Investigators obtained TCR beta repertoires from sorted CD3+CD56+NKG2C+, CD3+CD56+NKG2C- and CD3+CD56-NKG2C+ T cells. NKG2C+ dominant clonotypes from several donors made up about 1.0-8% of CD8+ T cells. Researchers report these clonotypes also headed the CD3+CD56-NKG2C+ fraction in a few donors.

This chain uses TRBV29-1 with TRBJ1-5; D possibly corresponds to TRBD1 (6 bases). This receptor was taken from a man aged 45-65 years who received an inactivated influenza vaccine. This sample comprised PBMCs from blood, obtained on the day of vaccination. CDR3 nucleotide sequence: TGCAGCGTTTGGGGCGGGGGCACCCAGCCCCAGCATTTT. Translating it yields CSVWGGGTQPQHF.